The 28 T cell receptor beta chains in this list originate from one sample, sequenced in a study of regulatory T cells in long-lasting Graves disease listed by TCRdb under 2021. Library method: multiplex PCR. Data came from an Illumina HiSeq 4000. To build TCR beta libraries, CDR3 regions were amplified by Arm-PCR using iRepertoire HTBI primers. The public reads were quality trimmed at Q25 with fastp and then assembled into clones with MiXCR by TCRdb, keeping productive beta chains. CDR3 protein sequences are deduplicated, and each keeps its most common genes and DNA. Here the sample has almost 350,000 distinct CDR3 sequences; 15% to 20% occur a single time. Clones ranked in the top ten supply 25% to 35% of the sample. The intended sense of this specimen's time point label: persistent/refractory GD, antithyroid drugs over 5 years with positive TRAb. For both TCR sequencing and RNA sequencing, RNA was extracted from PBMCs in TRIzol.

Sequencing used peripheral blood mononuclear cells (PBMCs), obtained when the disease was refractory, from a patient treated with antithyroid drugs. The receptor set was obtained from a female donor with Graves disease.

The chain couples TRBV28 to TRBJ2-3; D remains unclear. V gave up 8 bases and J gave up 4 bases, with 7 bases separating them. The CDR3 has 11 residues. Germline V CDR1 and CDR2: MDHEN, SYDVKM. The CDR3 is CASSNPDTQYF. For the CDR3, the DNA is TGTGCCAGCTCCAATCCAGATACGCAGTATTTT.

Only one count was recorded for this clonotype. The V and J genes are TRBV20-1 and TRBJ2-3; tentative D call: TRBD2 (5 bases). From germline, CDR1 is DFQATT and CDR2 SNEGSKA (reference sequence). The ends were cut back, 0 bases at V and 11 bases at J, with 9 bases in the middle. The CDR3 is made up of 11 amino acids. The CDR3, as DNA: TGCAGTGCTAGAGATGGGAGAAGGCAGTATTTT. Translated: CSARDGRRQYF.

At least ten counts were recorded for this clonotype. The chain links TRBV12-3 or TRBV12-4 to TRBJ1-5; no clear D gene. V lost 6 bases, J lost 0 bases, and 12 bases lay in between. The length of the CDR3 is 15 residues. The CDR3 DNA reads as TGTGCCAGCAGACCCAGGTCTAATAGCAATCAGCCCCAGCATTTT. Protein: CASRPRSNSNQPQHF.

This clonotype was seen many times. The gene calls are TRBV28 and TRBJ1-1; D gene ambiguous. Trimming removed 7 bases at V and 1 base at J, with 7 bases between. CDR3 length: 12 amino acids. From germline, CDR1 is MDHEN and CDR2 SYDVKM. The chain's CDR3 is CASKVQNTEAFF. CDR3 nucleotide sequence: TGTGCCAGCAAAGTACAGAACACTGAAGCTTTCTTT.

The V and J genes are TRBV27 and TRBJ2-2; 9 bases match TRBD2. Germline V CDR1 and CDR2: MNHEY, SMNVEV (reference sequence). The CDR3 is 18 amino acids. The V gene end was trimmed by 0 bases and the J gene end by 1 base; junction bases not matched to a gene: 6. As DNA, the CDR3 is TGTGCCAGCAGTTTATCGGGGGGCGGGAGGGTGAACACCGGGGAGCTGTTTTTT. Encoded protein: CASSLSGGGRVNTGELFF.

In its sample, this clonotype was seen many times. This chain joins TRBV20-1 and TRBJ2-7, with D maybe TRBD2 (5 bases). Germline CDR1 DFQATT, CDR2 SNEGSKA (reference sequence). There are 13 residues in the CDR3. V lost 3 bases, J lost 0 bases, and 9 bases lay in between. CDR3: CSASPGISYEQYF. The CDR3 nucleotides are TGCAGTGCTAGTCCCGGGATCTCCTACGAGCAGTACTTC.

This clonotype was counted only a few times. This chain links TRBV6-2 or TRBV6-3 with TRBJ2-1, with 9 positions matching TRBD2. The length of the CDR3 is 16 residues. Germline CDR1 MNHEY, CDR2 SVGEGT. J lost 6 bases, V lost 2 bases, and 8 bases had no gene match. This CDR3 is CASSYTLAGPFNEQFF. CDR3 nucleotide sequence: TGTGCCAGCAGTTACACCCTAGCGGGGCCCTTCAATGAGCAGTTCTTC.

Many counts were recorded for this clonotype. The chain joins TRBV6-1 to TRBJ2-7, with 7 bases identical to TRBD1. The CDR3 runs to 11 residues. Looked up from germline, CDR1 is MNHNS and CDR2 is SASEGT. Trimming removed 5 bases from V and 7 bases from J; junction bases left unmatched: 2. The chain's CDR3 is CASSTGVEQYF. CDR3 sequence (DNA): TGTGCCAGCAGTACAGGGGTTGAGCAGTACTTC.

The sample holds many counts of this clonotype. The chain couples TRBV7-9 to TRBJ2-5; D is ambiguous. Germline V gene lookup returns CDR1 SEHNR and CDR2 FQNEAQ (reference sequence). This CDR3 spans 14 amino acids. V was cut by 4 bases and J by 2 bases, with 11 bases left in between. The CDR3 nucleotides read TGTGCCAGCAGCTCATATGAGGCTCAAGAGACCCAGTACTTC. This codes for CASSSYEAQETQYF.

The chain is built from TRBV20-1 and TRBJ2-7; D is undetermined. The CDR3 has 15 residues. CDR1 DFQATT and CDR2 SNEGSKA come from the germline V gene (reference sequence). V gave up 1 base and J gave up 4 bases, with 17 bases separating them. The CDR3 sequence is CSARVGRLALYEQYF. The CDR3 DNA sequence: TGCAGTGCTAGAGTAGGGCGGCTTGCCCTTTACGAGCAGTACTTC.

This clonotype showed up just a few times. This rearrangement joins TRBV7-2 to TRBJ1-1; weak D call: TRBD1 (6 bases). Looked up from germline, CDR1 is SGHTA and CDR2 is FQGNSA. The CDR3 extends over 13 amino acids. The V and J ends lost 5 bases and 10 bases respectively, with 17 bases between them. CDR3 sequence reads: CASSPRDNGGAFF. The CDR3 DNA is TGTGCCAGCAGCCCCAGGGACAACGGAGGAGCTTTCTTT.

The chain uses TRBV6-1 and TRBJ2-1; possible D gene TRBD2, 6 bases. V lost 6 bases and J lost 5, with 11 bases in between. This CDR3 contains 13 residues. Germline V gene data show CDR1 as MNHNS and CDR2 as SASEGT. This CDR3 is CASRSGQDNEQFF. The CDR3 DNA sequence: TGTGCCAGCAGGAGCGGGCAGGACAATGAGCAGTTCTTC.

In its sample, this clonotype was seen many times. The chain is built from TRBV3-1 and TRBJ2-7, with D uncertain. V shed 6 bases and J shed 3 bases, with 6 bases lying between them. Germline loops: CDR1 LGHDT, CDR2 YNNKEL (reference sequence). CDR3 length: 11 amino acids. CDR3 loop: CASSRNYEQYF. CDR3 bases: TGTGCCAGCAGTCGTAACTACGAGCAGTACTTC.

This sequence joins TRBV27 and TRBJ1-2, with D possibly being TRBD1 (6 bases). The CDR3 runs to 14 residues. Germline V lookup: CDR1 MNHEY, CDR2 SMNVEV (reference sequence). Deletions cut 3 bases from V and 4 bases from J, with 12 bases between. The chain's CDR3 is CASSFSGVSYGYTF. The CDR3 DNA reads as TGTGCCAGCAGTTTTTCAGGGGTGAGCTATGGCTACACCTTC.

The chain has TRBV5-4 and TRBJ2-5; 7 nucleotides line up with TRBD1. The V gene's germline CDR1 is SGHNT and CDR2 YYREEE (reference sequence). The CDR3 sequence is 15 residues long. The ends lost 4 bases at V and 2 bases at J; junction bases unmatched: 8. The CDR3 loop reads CASSKWDSFQETQYF. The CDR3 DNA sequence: TGTGCCAGCAGCAAATGGGACAGTTTTCAAGAGACCCAGTACTTC.

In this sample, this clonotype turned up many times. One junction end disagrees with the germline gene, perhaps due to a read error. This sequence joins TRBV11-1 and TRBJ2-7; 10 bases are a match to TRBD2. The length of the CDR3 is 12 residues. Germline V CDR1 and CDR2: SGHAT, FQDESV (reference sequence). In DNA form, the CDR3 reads TGTGCCAGCAGGTCCCCTAGCGGGAGCCCTAACTTC. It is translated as CASRSPSGSPNF.

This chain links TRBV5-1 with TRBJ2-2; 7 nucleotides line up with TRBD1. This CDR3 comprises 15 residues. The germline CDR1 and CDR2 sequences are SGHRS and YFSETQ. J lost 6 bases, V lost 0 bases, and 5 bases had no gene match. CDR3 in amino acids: CASSLGRDRPGELFF. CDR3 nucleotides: TGCGCCAGCAGCTTGGGTCGGGACAGACCCGGGGAGCTGTTTTTT. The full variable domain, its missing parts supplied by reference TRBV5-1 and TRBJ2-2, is KAGVTQTPRYLIKTRGQQVTLSCSPISGHRSVSWYQQTPGQGLQFLFEYFSETQRNKGNFPGRFSGRQFSNSRSEMNVSTLELGDSALYLCASSLGRDRPGELFFGEGSRLTVL.

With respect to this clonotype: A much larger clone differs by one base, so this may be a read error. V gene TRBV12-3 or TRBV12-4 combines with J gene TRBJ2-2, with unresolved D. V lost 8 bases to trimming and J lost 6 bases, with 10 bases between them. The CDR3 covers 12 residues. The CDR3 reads CASGRVSGELFF. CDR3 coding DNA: TGTGCCAGCGGTAGGGTGTCCGGGGAGCTGTTTTTT.

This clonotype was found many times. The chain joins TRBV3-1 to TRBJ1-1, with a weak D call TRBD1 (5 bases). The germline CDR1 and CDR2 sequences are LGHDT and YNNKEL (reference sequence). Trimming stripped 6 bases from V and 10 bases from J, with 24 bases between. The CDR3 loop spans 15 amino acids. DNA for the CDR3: TGTGCCAGCAGTAACAGGACTGACCCACCGTGGCTAGCTTTCTTT. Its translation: CASSNRTDPPWLAFF.

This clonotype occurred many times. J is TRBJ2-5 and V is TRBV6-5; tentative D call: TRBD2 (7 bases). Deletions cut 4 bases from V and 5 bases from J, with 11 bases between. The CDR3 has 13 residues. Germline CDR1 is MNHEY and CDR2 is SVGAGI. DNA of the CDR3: TGTGCCAGCAGTTGGGGGGGCGGGGAGACCCAGTACTTC. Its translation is CASSWGGGETQYF.

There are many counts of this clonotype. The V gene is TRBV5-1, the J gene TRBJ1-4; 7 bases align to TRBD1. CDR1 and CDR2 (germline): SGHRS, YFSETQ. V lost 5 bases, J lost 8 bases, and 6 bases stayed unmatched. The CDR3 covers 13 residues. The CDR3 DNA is TGCGCCAGCAGGCGGGACAGCCTGGAAAAACTGTTTTTT. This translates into CASRRDSLEKLFF.

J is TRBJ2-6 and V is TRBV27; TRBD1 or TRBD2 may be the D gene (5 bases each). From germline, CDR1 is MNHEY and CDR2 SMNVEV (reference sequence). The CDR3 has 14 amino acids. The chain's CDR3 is CVTGLSSGANVLTF. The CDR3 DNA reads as TGTGTCACGGGGCTAAGCTCTGGGGCCAACGTCCTGACTTTC. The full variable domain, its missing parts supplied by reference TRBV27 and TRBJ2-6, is EAQVTQNPRYLITVTGKKLTVTCSQNMNHEYMSWYRQDPGLGLRQIYYSMNVEVTDKGDVPEGYKVSRKEKRNFPLILESPSPNQTSLYFCVTGLSSGANVLTFGAGSRLTVL.

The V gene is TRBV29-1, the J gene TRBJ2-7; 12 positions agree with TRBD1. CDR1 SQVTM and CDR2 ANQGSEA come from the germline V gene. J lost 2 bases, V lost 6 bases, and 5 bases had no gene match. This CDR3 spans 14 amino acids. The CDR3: CSVRDRGRPYEQYF. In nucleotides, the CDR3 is TGCAGCGTCCGGGACAGGGGGCGTCCCTACGAGCAGTACTTC.

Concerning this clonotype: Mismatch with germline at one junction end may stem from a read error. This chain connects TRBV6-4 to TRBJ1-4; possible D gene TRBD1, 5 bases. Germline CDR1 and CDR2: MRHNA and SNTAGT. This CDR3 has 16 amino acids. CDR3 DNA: TGTGCCAGCAGTTACTCGGAGATTACAGGCCACGAAAAACTGTTTTTT. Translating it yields CASSYSEITGHEKLFF.

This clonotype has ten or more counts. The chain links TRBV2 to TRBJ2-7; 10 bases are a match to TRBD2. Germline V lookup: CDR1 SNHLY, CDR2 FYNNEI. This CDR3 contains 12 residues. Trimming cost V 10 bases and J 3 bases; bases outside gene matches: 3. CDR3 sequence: CATRTSGYEQYF. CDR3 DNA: TGTGCCACCAGGACTAGCGGCTACGAGCAGTACTTC.

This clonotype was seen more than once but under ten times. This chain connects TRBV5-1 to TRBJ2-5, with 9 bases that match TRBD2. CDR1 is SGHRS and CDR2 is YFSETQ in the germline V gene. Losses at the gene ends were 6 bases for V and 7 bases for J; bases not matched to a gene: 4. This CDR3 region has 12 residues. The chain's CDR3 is CASKREVGTQYF. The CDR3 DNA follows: TGCGCCAGCAAGCGGGAGGTCGGGACCCAGTACTTC.

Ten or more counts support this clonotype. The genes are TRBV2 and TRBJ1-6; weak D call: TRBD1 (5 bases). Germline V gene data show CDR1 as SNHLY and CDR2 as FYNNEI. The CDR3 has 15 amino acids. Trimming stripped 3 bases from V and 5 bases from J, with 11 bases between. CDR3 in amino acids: CASSERQHNNSPLHF. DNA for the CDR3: TGTGCCAGCAGTGAGCGACAGCATAATAATTCACCCCTCCACTTT.

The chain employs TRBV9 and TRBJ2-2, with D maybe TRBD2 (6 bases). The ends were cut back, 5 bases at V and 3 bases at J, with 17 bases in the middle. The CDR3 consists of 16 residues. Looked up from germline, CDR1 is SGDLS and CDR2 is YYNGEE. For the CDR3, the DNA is TGTGCCAGCAGTTATACGGACGGGGGTCACACCGGGGAGCTGTTTTTT. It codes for CASSYTDGGHTGELFF.